Each of the 4 T cell receptor beta chains below was sequenced from the same sample in a study of OX40 agonist ivuxolimab in advanced cancers. The assay was immunoSEQ multiplex PCR, and TCRdb's table has in-frame clones only and misses some. There are over 60,000 clones in the sample; around 80% occur only once, and roughly 6.8% lies in the top ten. Sequencing was performed on CD4+ or CD8+ T cells sorted from blood, taken in a trial of the OX40 agonist ivuxolimab. These receptors were taken from an adult with an advanced solid tumor such as melanoma, head and neck, liver or kidney cancer.

The rearrangement uses TRBV27 and TRBJ2-3; D not certain. Trimming took 1 base from V and 0 from J, leaving 11 bases between them. The V gene's germline CDR1 is MNHEY and CDR2 SMNVEV (reference sequence). The CDR3 is 16 residues long. CDR3 region: CASSLFYSVSTDTQYF. The CDR3 DNA reads as TGTGCCAGCAGTTTATTTTATTCGGTTAGCACAGATACGCAGTATTTT.

By share of the sample, this clone is medium-sized. The sample holds other DNA sequences that translate to the same CDR3. V usage is TRBV6-1 and J usage is TRBJ1-3; no definite D call. Between the trimmed V and J ends, which lost 1 base and 0 bases, there was a span of 7 bases. There are 15 residues in the CDR3. Germline V gene data show CDR1 as MNHNS and CDR2 as SASEGT. The CDR3 DNA reads as TGTGCCAGCAGTGAAGGGCCTTCCTCTGGAAACACCATATATTTT. Protein product: CASSEGPSSGNTIYF.

This chain uses TRBV9 with TRBJ2-1; 12 nucleotides agree with TRBD2. The CDR3 loop spans 15 amino acids. CDR1 and CDR2 (germline): SGDLS, YYNGEE. The V segment lost 7 bases and the J segment 5 bases; nucleotides outside the gene matches: 7. The CDR3 DNA sequence: TGTGCCAGCTCGACTAGCGGGAGTTGGGACAATGAGCAGTTCTTC. Protein sequence: CASSTSGSWDNEQFF.

This chain uses TRBV5-1 with TRBJ2-3; 8 bases align to TRBD2. The CDR3 is 14 residues long. Germline loops: CDR1 SGHRS, CDR2 YFSETQ. With 2 bases clipped from V and 6 bases from J, the junction kept 5 bases outside the gene matches. Here the CDR3 reads CASSFGLAADTQYF. The CDR3 coding sequence is TGCGCCAGCAGCTTCGGACTAGCAGCGGATACGCAGTATTTT.